The T cell receptor (beta chain) described here comes from a study of T cell responses to AZD1222 COVID-19 vaccine. Study background: Investigators merged groups given second doses at roughly 4 or roughly 12 weeks.

CDR1 and CDR2 (germline): KGHDR, SFDVKD. V shed 3 bases, J shed 7 bases, and the junction held 10 bases outside the gene matches. This CDR3 comprises 15 residues. The assay was immunoSEQ multiplex PCR, and TCRdb's table has in-frame clones only and misses some. Of some 70,000 clones in the sample, roughly 84% were seen once. Worth noting for this clone: Its antigen remains unknown.

Whole-study findings and limits: Baseline serology detected seropositivity in only 5 or 6 AZD1222 recipients. Two AZD1222 doses significantly raised spike-specific TCR breadth and depth over controls. None of the repertoires were sampled until the peak T cell response had passed.

The chain carries TRBV24-1 and TRBJ1-2; 7 bases are a match to TRBD1. The sequenced sample was peripheral blood, obtained on day 0 of AZD1222 vaccination. The TCR originated in an adult in good health. The CDR3: CATSDIRQGTVGYTF. The CDR3 DNA reads as TGTGCCACCAGTGATATACGACAGGGCACAGTTGGCTACACCTTC.